This passage covers 28 T cell receptor beta chains from one sample sequenced in a study of shared clonotypes between healthy human individuals. The naive CD8 fraction comprised CD45RO-negative cells positively selected for CCR7 and excluded terminally differentiated effector memory CD45RA+ cells. TCRdb's copy holds only in-frame clones and misses some; the assay was immunoSEQ multiplex PCR. The sample includes about 680,000 clones, approximately 90% of them seen just once. The specimen was naive CD8+ T cells sorted from blood. The receptors come from a man younger than 40 in good health.

The chain uses TRBV27 and TRBJ2-7; TRBD2 matches at 7 bases. The CDR3 extends over 14 amino acids. Germline V lookup: CDR1 MNHEY, CDR2 SMNVEV (reference sequence). Unmatched junction bases numbered 4, after V lost 2 bases and J lost 3 bases. Written as DNA, the CDR3 is TGTGCCAGCAGTTTAGTGAGCGGGAACTACGAGCAGTACTTC. Translating gives CASSLVSGNYEQYF.

The chain joins TRBV7-2 to TRBJ2-7; the match to TRBD2 covers 8 bases. This CDR3 has 14 amino acids. With V trimmed by 2 bases and J by 9 bases, 9 bases remained unmatched. Germline V gene lookup returns CDR1 SGHTA and CDR2 FQGNSA. The DNA for the CDR3 is TGTGCCAGCAGCTTATACACTAGCGGAAACGGGCAGTACTTC. Amino acid sequence: CASSLYTSGNGQYF. Combining the CDR3 with reference TRBV7-2 and TRBJ2-7 gives the whole variable domain GAGVSQSPSNKVTEKGKDVELRCDPISGHTALYWYRQSLGQGLEFLIYFQGNSAPDKSGLPSDRFSAERTGGSVSTLTIQRTQQEDSAVYLCASSLYTSGNGQYFGPGTRLTVT.

This chain links TRBV6-6 with TRBJ2-4; D unresolved. The germline V gene has CDR1 MNHNY and CDR2 SVGAGI (reference sequence). The V end was cut by 7 bases, the J end by 8 bases, with 9 bases between. This CDR3 is built from 11 residues. The DNA for the CDR3 is TGTGCCAGCACTAAGGGCCACATTCAGTACTTC. This translates into CASTKGHIQYF.

This clone was picked up one time. V usage is TRBV30 and J usage is TRBJ2-1, with 9 nucleotides matching TRBD2. Germline V gene lookup returns CDR1 GTSNPN and CDR2 SVGIG (reference sequence). The CDR3 consists of 14 residues. Trimming removed 0 bases from V and 8 bases from J; junction bases left unmatched: 5. The CDR3 spells CAWSVSSGNYEQFF. The CDR3, as DNA: TGTGCCTGGAGTGTTTCTAGCGGGAATTATGAGCAGTTCTTC.

The genes are TRBV5-1 and TRBJ2-5, with TRBD2 identical over 7 bases. The length of the CDR3 is 17 residues. Germline CDR1 is SGHRS and CDR2 is YFSETQ. The V gene end was trimmed by 4 bases and the J gene end by 3 bases; junction bases not matched to a gene: 15. CDR3 in DNA: TGCGCCAGCAGCCCCTACGGTGCGGGAGCTTACGAAGAGACCCAGTACTTC. Translated, it gives CASSPYGAGAYEETQYF.

The chain is built from TRBV9 and TRBJ2-2; 7 bases are a match to TRBD1. This CDR3 comprises 15 residues. Germline V CDR1 and CDR2: SGDLS, YYNGEE. V was pared by 3 bases and J by 7 bases, with 9 bases of the junction left unmatched. This CDR3 is CASSDGTVGIGELFF. The DNA of the CDR3 is TGTGCCAGCAGCGACGGGACAGTCGGAATCGGGGAGCTGTTTTTT.

The CDR3 here is CASRIGLAGTSSTDTQYF. The CDR3 nucleotides read TGCGCCAGCCGGATCGGACTAGCGGGGACGTCTAGCACAGATACGCAGTATTTT. V is TRBV5-1 and J is TRBJ2-3; 12 nucleotides agree with TRBD2. V lost 7 bases to trimming and J lost 0 bases; unmatched junction nucleotides: 12. The CDR3 loop spans 18 amino acids. CDR1 is SGHRS and CDR2 is YFSETQ in the germline V gene.

The chain uses TRBV27 and TRBJ1-1, with no clear D. Per germline, CDR1 MNHEY and CDR2 SMNVEV (reference sequence). The V end was cut by 0 bases, the J end by 0 bases, with 8 bases between. The CDR3 length is 15 residues. The CDR3 DNA follows: TGTGCCAGCAGTTTATCGAGAGGGATGAACACTGAAGCTTTCTTT. Translated, it gives CASSLSRGMNTEAFF.

The rearrangement uses TRBV4-3 and TRBJ2-3; D is perhaps TRBD1 (7 bases). The CDR3 is 15 residues long. Per the germline V gene, CDR1 is LGHNA and CDR2 is YSLEER. Trimming cost V 1 base and J 4 bases, with 12 bases left between them. CDR3 sequence: CASSQGQGEADTQYF. In DNA form, the CDR3 reads TGCGCCAGCAGCCAAGGGCAGGGGGAGGCAGATACGCAGTATTTT.

The V and J genes are TRBV15 and TRBJ1-1, with D tentatively TRBD1 (5 bases). V was trimmed by 0 bases and J by 3 bases, leaving 14 bases between them. Germline CDR1 is LNHNV and CDR2 is YYDKDF (reference sequence). The CDR3 runs 16 residues. CDR3 bases: TGTGCCACCAGCAGAGATTTTCCTCTAGGGGACACTGAAGCTTTCTTT. Protein product: CATSRDFPLGDTEAFF. Filled out from reference TRBV15 and TRBJ1-1, the complete variable domain reads DAMVIQNPRYQVTQFGKPVTLSCSQTLNHNVMYWYQQKSSQAPKLLFHYYDKDFNNEADTPDNFQSRRPNTSFCFLDIRSPGLGDTAMYLCATSRDFPLGDTEAFFGQGTRLTVV.

The chain carries TRBV10-3 and TRBJ2-3; 7 bases line up with TRBD2. Germline CDR1 ENHRY, CDR2 SYGVKD. Germline trimming cut 9 bases from V and 1 base from J; bases unmatched to any gene: 4. This CDR3 comprises 13 residues. The CDR3: CAIGAGGTDTQYF. In nucleotides, the CDR3 is TGTGCCATTGGGGCGGGAGGCACAGATACGCAGTATTTT.

Notes on this clone: This specimen includes other DNA sequences encoding the same CDR3. This sequence joins TRBV11-2 and TRBJ2-2; D could derive from TRBD1 or TRBD2 (5 bases each). CDR1 and CDR2 from the germline V gene are SGHAT and FQNNGV. CDR3 length equals 14 residues. The ends were cut back, 5 bases at V and 5 bases at J, with 12 bases in the middle. This chain's CDR3 is CASSQGPNTGELFF. The DNA for the CDR3 is TGTGCCAGCAGCCAGGGACCTAATACCGGGGAGCTGTTTTTT.

The chain links TRBV7-8 to TRBJ1-4; 7 bases match TRBD1. The germline gives CDR1 SGHVS, CDR2 FQNEAQ. The CDR3 totals 13 residues. Trimming removed 6 bases from V and 10 bases from J; junction bases left unmatched: 8. For the CDR3, the DNA is TGTGCCAGCAGAACAGAGGGGGCTGGAAAACTGTTTTTT. It specifies CASRTEGAGKLFF.

V usage is TRBV6-6 and J usage is TRBJ1-1; unclear D gene. Germline V gives CDR1 MNHNY, CDR2 SVGAGI (reference sequence). Trimming left V 2 bases short and J 8 bases short, with 9 bases between. CDR3 length: 12 residues. The CDR3 sequence: CASSYGQIEAFF. CDR3 coding DNA: TGTGCCAGCAGTTACGGGCAGATAGAAGCTTTCTTT.

J is TRBJ2-7 and V is TRBV9; D possibly corresponds to TRBD1 (5 bases). The germline V and J ends were trimmed by 5 bases and 5 bases, with 17 bases remaining between them. The V gene's germline CDR1 is SGDLS and CDR2 YYNGEE. The CDR3 runs to 14 residues. This CDR3 is CASSPPGQGHEQYF. CDR3 DNA: TGTGCCAGCAGTCCTCCCGGGCAGGGCCACGAGCAGTACTTC.

The chain has TRBV28 and TRBJ2-7, with D perhaps matching TRBD2 (5 bases). V lost 6 bases to trimming and J lost 3 bases, with 12 bases between them. Germline-derived CDR1 and CDR2 are MDHEN and SYDVKM. The CDR3 spans 13 residues. The CDR3 is CASSLGSIYEQYF. DNA of the CDR3: TGTGCCAGCAGCCTAGGGAGTATCTACGAGCAGTACTTC. Full variable domain (missing parts from reference TRBV28 and TRBJ2-7): DVKVTQSSRYLVKRTGEKVFLECVQDMDHENMFWYRQDPGLGLRLIYFSYDVKMKEKGDIPEGYSVSREKKERFSLILESASTNQTSMYLCASSLGSIYEQYFGPGTRLTVT.

This rearrangement joins TRBV5-4 to TRBJ2-1, with 12 bases that match TRBD2. The length of the CDR3 is 14 residues. CDR1 SGHNT and CDR2 YYREEE come from the germline V gene (reference sequence). The ends lost 2 bases at V and 7 bases at J; junction bases unmatched: 1. The CDR3 sequence: CASSFLAGGNEQFF. For the CDR3, the DNA is TGTGCCAGCAGCTTCCTAGCGGGAGGGAATGAGCAGTTCTTC.

A single count supports this clone. V usage is TRBV25-1 and J usage is TRBJ2-3, with TRBD2 matching over 10 bases. CDR1 and CDR2 (germline): MGHDK, SYGVNS. The CDR3 runs 15 residues. V lost 4 bases to trimming and J lost 2 bases; unmatched junction nucleotides: 3. The CDR3 here is CASSGTSGYTDTQYF. In DNA form, the CDR3 reads TGTGCCAGCAGTGGGACTAGCGGCTACACAGATACGCAGTATTTT. Full variable domain (remainder filled in from reference TRBV25-1 and TRBJ2-3): EADIYQTPRYLVIGTGKKITLECSQTMGHDKMYWYQQDPGMELHLIHYSYGVNSTEKGDLSSESTVSRIRTEHFPLTLESARPSHTSQYLCASSGTSGYTDTQYFGPGTRLTVL.

The rearrangement links TRBV5-1 to TRBJ2-7; tentative D call: TRBD2 (6 bases). Germline CDR1 and CDR2: SGHRS and YFSETQ. The CDR3 is made up of 15 amino acids. V lost 4 bases to trimming and J lost 5 bases, with 19 bases between them. The DNA for the CDR3 is TGCGCCAGCAGCCCCAGGGTGGAGGGCCGGGACGAGCAGTACTTC. Protein sequence: CASSPRVEGRDEQYF.

This sequence joins TRBV25-1 and TRBJ1-2; 8 nucleotides agree with TRBD1. This CDR3 has 12 amino acids. Germline values: CDR1 MGHDK, CDR2 SYGVNS. Unmatched junction bases numbered 3, after V lost 6 bases and J lost 6 bases. CDR3 sequence (DNA): TGTGCCAGCAGGACGACAGGGGATGGCTACACCTTC. This sequence encodes CASRTTGDGYTF.

The chain combines TRBV5-4 with TRBJ2-7; the D gene is possibly TRBD1 (5 bases). In germline, CDR1 is SGHNT, CDR2 YYREEE (reference sequence). CDR3 length: 13 residues. V dropped 2 bases and J dropped 4 bases, with 10 bases sitting between them. For the CDR3, the DNA is TGTGCCAGCAGCTTATACCAGGGTTACGAGCAGTACTTC. This codes for CASSLYQGYEQYF. Drawing the rest from reference TRBV5-4 and TRBJ2-7, the complete variable domain is ETGVTQSPTHLIKTRGQQVTLRCSSQSGHNTVSWYQQALGQGPQFIFQYYREEENGRGNFPPRFSGLQFPNYSSELNVNALELDDSALYLCASSLYQGYEQYFGPGTRLTVT.

This sequence joins TRBV7-8 and TRBJ2-7; D call uncertain. Per germline, CDR1 SGHVS and CDR2 FQNEAQ. V was cut by 5 bases and J by 0 bases, with 2 bases left in between. The CDR3 is made up of 11 amino acids. Here the CDR3 reads CASSASYEQYF. The CDR3 DNA reads as TGTGCCAGCAGCGCCTCCTACGAGCAGTACTTC.

A word on this clone: A single base is all that separates this from a far larger clone, so a read error is likely. The sample carries other DNA sequences with the same CDR3. V and J are TRBV27 and TRBJ2-2; D ambiguous. V lost 5 bases and J 3 bases, leaving 4 bases between the germline ends. Germline CDR1 and CDR2: MNHEY and SMNVEV (reference sequence). The CDR3 loop spans 12 amino acids. CDR3 nucleotides: TGTGCCAGCAGTCCATACACCGGGGAGCTGTTTTTT. Amino acids: CASSPYTGELFF.

The chain links TRBV9 to TRBJ2-7, with 10 bases fitting TRBD2. CDR1 and CDR2 from the germline V gene are SGDLS and YYNGEE. J gave up 4 bases and V 0 bases, and 7 bases lay outside the gene matches. This CDR3 comprises 16 residues. CDR3 protein: CASSVGGLAGVYEQYF. The DNA for the CDR3 is TGTGCCAGCAGCGTAGGTGGTCTAGCGGGAGTATACGAGCAGTACTTC. The variable domain in full, with the rest retrieved from reference TRBV9 and TRBJ2-7, is DSGVTQTPKHLITATGQRVTLRCSPRSGDLSVYWYQQSLDQGLQFLIQYYNGEERAKGNILERFSAQQFPDLHSELNLSSLELGDSALYFCASSVGGLAGVYEQYFGPGTRLTVT.

The chain uses TRBV7-2 and TRBJ2-7; 7 positions match TRBD1. This CDR3 comprises 15 residues. J was trimmed by 2 bases and V by 5 bases; bases with no gene match: 9. Germline V CDR1 and CDR2: SGHTA, FQGNSA. The CDR3, as DNA: TGTGCCAGCAGCGACACCGGGACAGCAGCCTACGAGCAGTACTTC. Translated, it gives CASSDTGTAAYEQYF.

The rearrangement joins TRBV6-1 to TRBJ2-6; weak D call: TRBD2 (5 bases). V was cut by 0 bases and J by 4 bases, with 13 bases left in between. Germline CDR1 is MNHNS and CDR2 is SASEGT. This CDR3 comprises 17 residues. The CDR3: CASSEARRFSGANVLTF. The CDR3 region has the DNA TGTGCCAGCAGTGAAGCGAGGAGGTTTTCCGGGGCCAACGTCCTGACTTTC.

This chain joins TRBV7-3 and TRBJ2-2; 8 bases fit TRBD1. This CDR3 has 15 amino acids. Germline V CDR1 and CDR2: SGHTA, FQGTGA. The junction had 2 bases not matched to a gene; V was cut back by 4 bases and J by 1 base. CDR3 protein: CASSYGQGNTGELFF. CDR3 DNA sequence: TGTGCCAGCAGCTATGGACAGGGGAACACCGGGGAGCTGTTTTTT.

The chain joins TRBV6-1 to TRBJ1-1; a weak D match, TRBD1 (5 bases). CDR1 and CDR2 (germline): MNHNS, SASEGT. The CDR3 runs to 14 residues. V was trimmed by 3 bases and J by 4 bases, leaving 12 bases between them. The CDR3 DNA follows: TGTGCCAGCAGTGAGCCAGGGTGGGGCACTGAAGCTTTCTTT. It translates to CASSEPGWGTEAFF.